These 18 T cell receptor beta chains were sequenced from one sample in a study of T-cell reconstitution after alpha-beta-depleted transplantation in children. During its preparation, the TCRbeta library received unique molecular identifiers. Using its own MiXCR run on the PCR reads, TCRdb lists one record per CDR3 protein. The repertoire holds 500,000 or so distinct CDR3 sequences, with more than 9.5% as singletons. Specimen: PBMCs, mostly from graft donor cells, collected 180 days after TCRalphabeta/CD19-depleted stem cell transplant. These TCRs come from a female patient between 2 and 15 years old who had a stem cell transplant for aplastic anemia, so the T cells may come from the graft donor.

The chain is built from TRBV5-6 and TRBJ2-3; tentative D call: TRBD2 (5 bases). From germline, CDR1 is SGHDT and CDR2 YYEEEE. There are 16 residues in the CDR3. The ends were cut back, 0 bases at V and 0 bases at J, with 11 bases in the middle. In DNA, the CDR3 is TGTGCCAGCAGCTTGGCGCTAGCAAGGAGCACAGATACGCAGTATTTT. It translates to CASSLALARSTDTQYF.

V and J are TRBV4-2 and TRBJ2-7, with 7 bases identical to TRBD2. CDR1 and CDR2 from the germline V gene are LGHNA and YNFKEQ. The CDR3 has 14 residues. With 4 bases clipped from V and 2 bases from J, the junction kept 5 bases outside the gene matches. CDR3 bases: TGTGCCAGCAGCCGAAGTCTAGCGGCCTACGAGCAGTACTTC. It is translated as CASSRSLAAYEQYF.

This clonotype was detected a few times. The chain joins TRBV7-2 to TRBJ1-1; D gene unclear. The V gene's germline CDR1 is SGHTA and CDR2 FQGNSA. Trimming left V 2 bases short and J 5 bases short, with 18 bases between. This CDR3 is built from 16 residues. CDR3 nucleotides: TGTGCCAGCAGCTTAATCTACGGAGTGAAAGGAACTGAAGCTTTCTTT. Protein product: CASSLIYGVKGTEAFF.

The rearrangement joins TRBV3-1 to TRBJ2-2, with TRBD2 identical over 14 bases. The J segment lost 4 bases and the V segment lost 3 bases, leaving 10 bases of the junction unmatched. The CDR3 contains 19 residues. Germline CDR1 and CDR2: LGHDT and YNNKEL (reference sequence). The CDR3 loop reads CASSHRPGLAGATTGELFF. CDR3 nucleotides: TGTGCCAGCAGCCACCGCCCGGGACTAGCGGGAGCTACCACCGGGGAGCTGTTTTTT.

The V gene is TRBV19, the J gene TRBJ1-2; 9 nucleotides line up with TRBD1. CDR1 is LNHDA, CDR2 SQIVND, per germline (reference sequence). The CDR3 runs to 15 residues. Unmatched junction bases numbered 8, after V lost 3 bases and J lost 6 bases. In nucleotides, the CDR3 is TGTGCCAGTAGTATCGTCCGGGACAGGGTGAATGGCTACACCTTC. It is translated as CASSIVRDRVNGYTF. Using reference TRBV19 and TRBJ1-2 for the parts outside the CDR3, the full variable domain is DGGITQSPKYLFRKEGQNVTLSCEQNLNHDAMYWYRQDPGQGLRLIYYSQIVNDFQKGDIAEGYSVSREKKESFPLTVTSAQKNPTAFYLCASSIVRDRVNGYTFGSGTRLTVV.

This chain connects TRBV11-2 to TRBJ2-3, with 9 positions matching TRBD1. CDR1 SGHAT and CDR2 FQNNGV come from the germline V gene. The junction had 5 bases not matched to a gene; V was cut back by 1 base and J by 3 bases. This CDR3 has 16 residues. The chain's CDR3 is CASSLGGQGVTDTQYF. CDR3 coding DNA: TGTGCCAGCAGCTTAGGGGGACAGGGAGTAACAGATACGCAGTATTTT.

The V and J genes are TRBV3-1 and TRBJ1-2, with D unresolved. Trimming stripped 0 bases from V and 8 bases from J, with 13 bases between. Germline assignment: CDR1 LGHDT and CDR2 YNNKEL (reference sequence). The CDR3 extends over 14 amino acids. Here the CDR3 reads CASSQDGQATGYTF. CDR3 DNA sequence: TGTGCCAGCAGCCAAGACGGGCAGGCTACGGGCTACACCTTC.

The chain links TRBV6-2 or TRBV6-3 to TRBJ1-1, with TRBD1 identical over 7 bases. The CDR3 spans 13 residues. Trimming at V came to 6 bases and at J to 11 bases, leaving 12 bases not matched to a gene. CDR1 and CDR2 from the germline V gene are MNHEY and SVGEGT. CDR3 loop: CASRPTGMRWAFF. The CDR3 nucleotides are TGTGCCAGCAGACCGACAGGGATGAGATGGGCTTTCTTT.

To note about this clonotype: Being one base from a much bigger clone, this may be a read error. The CDR3 nucleotides read TGTGCCATCAGTTTAATAGACCTCTATGGCTACACCTTC. This encodes CAISLIDLYGYTF. The chain has TRBV10-3 and TRBJ1-2; no clear D. The CDR3 totals 13 residues. The germline V and J ends were trimmed by 5 bases and 4 bases, with 11 bases remaining between them. The germline CDR1 and CDR2 sequences are ENHRY and SYGVKD.

This clonotype was detected a few times. The V call is TRBV14, the J call TRBJ2-3, with D possibly matching TRBD1 (5 bases). In germline, CDR1 is SGHDN, CDR2 FVKESK. The length of the CDR3 is 15 residues. Trimming pared 3 bases from V and 3 bases from J, leaving 13 bases between. The CDR3 region is CASSHPNGATDTQYF. The CDR3 DNA reads TGTGCCAGCAGCCACCCAAATGGGGCGACAGATACGCAGTATTTT.

J is TRBJ1-1 and V is TRBV29-1; 7 bases align to TRBD1. V was clipped by 4 bases and J by 1 base; unmatched bases: 9. CDR3 length: 15 amino acids. Germline CDR1 reads SQVTM; CDR2 reads ANQGSEA. CDR3 bases: TGCAGCGTTGCTCGACAGGGCCGACAGAACACTGAAGCTTTCTTT. Translating gives CSVARQGRQNTEAFF.

The chain couples TRBV12-3 or TRBV12-4 to TRBJ2-1; TRBD2 matches 7 bases. The length of the CDR3 is 13 residues. The V and J ends lost 4 bases and 3 bases, in that order; junction bases with no gene match: 0. The CDR3, as DNA: TGTGCCAGCAGTTGGGAGGGCTACAATGAGCAGTTCTTC. Its protein product is CASSWEGYNEQFF.

The chain uses TRBV18 and TRBJ1-2; 10 nucleotides match TRBD1. CDR1 and CDR2 (germline): KGHSH, LQKENI. This CDR3 is built from 15 residues. With 2 bases clipped from V and 2 bases from J, the junction kept 2 bases outside the gene matches. CDR3 bases: TGTGCCAGCTCACCATGGGGACAGGGGAACTATGGCTACACCTTC. It is translated as CASSPWGQGNYGYTF.

This clonotype turned up a few times. V is TRBV6-5 and J is TRBJ1-1, with unresolved D. V was shortened by 0 bases and J by 1 base, with 6 bases between the two germline ends. The length of the CDR3 is 14 residues. The germline V gene has CDR1 MNHEY and CDR2 SVGAGI. As DNA, the CDR3 is TGTGCCAGCAGTTACTCCGCCCAGAACACTGAAGCTTTCTTT. Its translation: CASSYSAQNTEAFF.

Only a few counts were recorded for this clonotype. The chain uses TRBV20-1 and TRBJ2-7, with a tentative D call TRBD2 (7 bases). Germline V CDR1 and CDR2: DFQATT, SNEGSKA (reference sequence). Trimming took off 8 bases at V and 7 bases at J, with 21 bases between the two ends. The CDR3 runs to 13 residues. The CDR3 DNA is TGCAGTTTGGGGGGGGCCGTCCCTTGGGAGCAGTACTTC. Its protein product is CSLGGAVPWEQYF.

This clonotype was found a few times. The chain uses TRBV20-1 and TRBJ2-5; 8 nucleotides match TRBD2. J gave up 5 bases and V 2 bases, and 10 bases lay outside the gene matches. In germline, CDR1 is DFQATT, CDR2 SNEGSKA (reference sequence). This CDR3 has 15 residues. In DNA form, the CDR3 reads TGCAGTGCTAGACCCCCGGGACTAGGATCCGAGACCCAGTACTTC. Its protein is CSARPPGLGSETQYF.

This chain uses TRBV15 with TRBJ1-5; D uncertain. V was pared by 0 bases and J by 3 bases, with 3 bases between. Germline V CDR1 and CDR2: LNHNV, YYDKDF (reference sequence). The CDR3 covers 13 residues. For the CDR3, the DNA is TGTGCCACCAGCAGAGAAATCAATCAGCCCCAGCATTTT. It yields the protein CATSREINQPQHF. The whole variable domain, filled in from reference TRBV15 and TRBJ1-5, reads DAMVIQNPRYQVTQFGKPVTLSCSQTLNHNVMYWYQQKSSQAPKLLFHYYDKDFNNEADTPDNFQSRRPNTSFCFLDIRSPGLGDTAMYLCATSREINQPQHFGDGTRLSIL.

This clonotype was detected ten times or more. V usage is TRBV20-1 and J usage is TRBJ2-2; D ambiguous. Trimming left V 0 bases short and J 2 bases short, with 19 bases between. The CDR3 contains 18 residues. Germline-derived CDR1 and CDR2 are DFQATT and SNEGSKA (reference sequence). CDR3 coding DNA: TGCAGTGCTAGAGACTCAGCGATCCCAAAACCAAACACCGGGGAGCTGTTTTTT. It translates to CSARDSAIPKPNTGELFF.